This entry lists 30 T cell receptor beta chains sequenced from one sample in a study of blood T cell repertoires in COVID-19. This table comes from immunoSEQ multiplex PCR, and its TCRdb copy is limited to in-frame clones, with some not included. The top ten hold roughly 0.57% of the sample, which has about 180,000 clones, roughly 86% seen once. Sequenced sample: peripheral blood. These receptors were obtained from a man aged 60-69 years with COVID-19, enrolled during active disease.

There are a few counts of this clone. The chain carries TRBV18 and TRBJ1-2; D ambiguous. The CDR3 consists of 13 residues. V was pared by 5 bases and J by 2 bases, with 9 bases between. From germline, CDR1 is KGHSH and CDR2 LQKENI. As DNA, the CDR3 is TGTGCCAGCTCAATCCGGGAAAACTATGGCTACACCTTC. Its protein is CASSIRENYGYTF.

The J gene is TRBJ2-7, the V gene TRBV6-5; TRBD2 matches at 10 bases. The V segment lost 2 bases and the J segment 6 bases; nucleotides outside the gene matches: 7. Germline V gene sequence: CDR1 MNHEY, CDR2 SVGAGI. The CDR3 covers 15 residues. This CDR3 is CASSYSSGRPSEQYF. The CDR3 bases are TGTGCCAGCAGTTACAGTAGCGGGAGGCCCTCCGAGCAGTACTTC.

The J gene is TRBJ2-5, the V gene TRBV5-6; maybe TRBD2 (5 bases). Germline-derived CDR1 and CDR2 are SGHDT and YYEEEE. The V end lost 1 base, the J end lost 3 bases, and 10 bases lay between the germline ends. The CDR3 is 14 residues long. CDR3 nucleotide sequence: TGTGCCAGCAGCTTGCCCCCGAGGGAAGAGACCCAGTACTTC. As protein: CASSLPPREETQYF.

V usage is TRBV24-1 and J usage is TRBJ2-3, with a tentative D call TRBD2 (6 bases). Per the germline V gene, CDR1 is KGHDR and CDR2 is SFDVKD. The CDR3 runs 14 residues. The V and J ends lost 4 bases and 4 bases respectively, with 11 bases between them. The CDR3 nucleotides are TGTGCCACCAGTGACGGAGGACTACCAGATACGCAGTATTTT. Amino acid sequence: CATSDGGLPDTQYF.

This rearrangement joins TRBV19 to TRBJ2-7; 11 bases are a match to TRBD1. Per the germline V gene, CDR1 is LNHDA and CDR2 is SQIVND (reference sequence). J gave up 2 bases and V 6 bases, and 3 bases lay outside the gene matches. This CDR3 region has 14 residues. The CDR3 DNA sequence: TGTGCCAGTAGGTCGGGACAGGGGGCCTACGAGCAGTACTTC. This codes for CASRSGQGAYEQYF. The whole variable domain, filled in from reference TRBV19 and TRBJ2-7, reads DGGITQSPKYLFRKEGQNVTLSCEQNLNHDAMYWYRQDPGQGLRLIYYSQIVNDFQKGDIAEGYSVSREKKESFPLTVTSAQKNPTAFYLCASRSGQGAYEQYFGPGTRLTVT.

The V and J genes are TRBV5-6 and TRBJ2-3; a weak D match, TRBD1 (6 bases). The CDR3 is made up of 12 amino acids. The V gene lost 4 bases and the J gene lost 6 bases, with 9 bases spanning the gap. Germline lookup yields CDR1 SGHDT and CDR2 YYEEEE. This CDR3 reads CASSGGGDTQYF. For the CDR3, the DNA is TGTGCCAGCAGCGGTGGGGGCGATACGCAGTATTTT.

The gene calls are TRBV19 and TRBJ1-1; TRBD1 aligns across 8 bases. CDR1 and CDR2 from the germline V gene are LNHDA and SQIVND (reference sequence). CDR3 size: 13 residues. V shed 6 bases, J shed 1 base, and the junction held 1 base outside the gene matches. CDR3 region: CASSGQGNTEAFF. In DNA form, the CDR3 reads TGTGCCAGTAGCGGACAGGGGAACACTGAAGCTTTCTTT.

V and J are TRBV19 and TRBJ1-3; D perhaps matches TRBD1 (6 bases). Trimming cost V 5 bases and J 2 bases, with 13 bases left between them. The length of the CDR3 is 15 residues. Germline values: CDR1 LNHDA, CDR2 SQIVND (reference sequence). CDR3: CASSPQGPPGNTIYF. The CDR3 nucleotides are TGTGCCAGTAGTCCACAGGGCCCCCCTGGAAACACCATATATTTT.

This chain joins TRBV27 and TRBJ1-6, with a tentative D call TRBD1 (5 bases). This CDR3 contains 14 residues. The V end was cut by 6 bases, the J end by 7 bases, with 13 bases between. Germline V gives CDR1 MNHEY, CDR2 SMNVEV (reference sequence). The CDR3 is CASSPWGGNSPLHF. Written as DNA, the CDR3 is TGTGCCAGCAGCCCATGGGGGGGGAATTCACCCCTCCACTTT.

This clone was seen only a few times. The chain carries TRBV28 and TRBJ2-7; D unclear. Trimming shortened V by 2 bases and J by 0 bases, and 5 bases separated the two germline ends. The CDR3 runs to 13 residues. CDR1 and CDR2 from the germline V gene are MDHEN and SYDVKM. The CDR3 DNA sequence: TGTGCCAGCAGTTTACGGAGCTCCTACGAGCAGTACTTC. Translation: CASSLRSSYEQYF. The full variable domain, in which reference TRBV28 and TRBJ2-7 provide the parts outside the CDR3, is DVKVTQSSRYLVKRTGEKVFLECVQDMDHENMFWYRQDPGLGLRLIYFSYDVKMKEKGDIPEGYSVSREKKERFSLILESASTNQTSMYLCASSLRSSYEQYFGPGTRLTVT.

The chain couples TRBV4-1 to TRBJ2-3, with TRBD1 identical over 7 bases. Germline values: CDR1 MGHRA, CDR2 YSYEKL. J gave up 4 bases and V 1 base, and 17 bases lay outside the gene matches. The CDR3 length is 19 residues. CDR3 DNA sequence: TGCGCCAGCAGCCAAGCCCTCGAGAGAACCAGGGGGTCCGCAGATACGCAGTATTTT. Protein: CASSQALERTRGSADTQYF.

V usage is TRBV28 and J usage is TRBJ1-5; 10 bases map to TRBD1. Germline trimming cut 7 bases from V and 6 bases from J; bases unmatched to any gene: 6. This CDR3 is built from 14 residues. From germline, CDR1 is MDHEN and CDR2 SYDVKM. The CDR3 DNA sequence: TGTGCCAGCAAACTCGGGACAGGGGTTCAGCCCCAGCATTTT. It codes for CASKLGTGVQPQHF.

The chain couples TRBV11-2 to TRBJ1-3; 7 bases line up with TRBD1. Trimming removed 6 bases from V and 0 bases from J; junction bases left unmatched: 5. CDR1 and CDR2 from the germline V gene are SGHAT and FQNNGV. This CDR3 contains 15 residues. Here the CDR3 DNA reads TGTGCCAGCAGGTCGACAGGGAGCTCTGGAAACACCATATATTTT. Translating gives CASRSTGSSGNTIYF.

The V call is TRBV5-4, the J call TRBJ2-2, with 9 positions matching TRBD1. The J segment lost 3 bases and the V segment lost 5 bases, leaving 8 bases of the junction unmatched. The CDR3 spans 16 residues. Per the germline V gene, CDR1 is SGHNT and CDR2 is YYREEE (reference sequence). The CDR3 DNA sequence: TGTGCCAGCAGGACCGGGACAGGGCCAGACACCGGGGAGCTGTTTTTT. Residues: CASRTGTGPDTGELFF.

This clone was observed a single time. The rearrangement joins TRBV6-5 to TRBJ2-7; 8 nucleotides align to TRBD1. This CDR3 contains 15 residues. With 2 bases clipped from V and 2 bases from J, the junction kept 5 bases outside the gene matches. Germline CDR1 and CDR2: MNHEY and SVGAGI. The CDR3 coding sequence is TGTGCCAGCAGTTACCCAAGACAGGGGACCTACGAGCAGTACTTC. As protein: CASSYPRQGTYEQYF.

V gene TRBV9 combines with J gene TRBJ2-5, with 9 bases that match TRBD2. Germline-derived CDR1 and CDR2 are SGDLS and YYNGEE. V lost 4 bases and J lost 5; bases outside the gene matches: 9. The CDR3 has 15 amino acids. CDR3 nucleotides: TGTGCCAGCAGCACGGCGGGAGGGCCGACCGAGACCCAGTACTTC. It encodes CASSTAGGPTETQYF.

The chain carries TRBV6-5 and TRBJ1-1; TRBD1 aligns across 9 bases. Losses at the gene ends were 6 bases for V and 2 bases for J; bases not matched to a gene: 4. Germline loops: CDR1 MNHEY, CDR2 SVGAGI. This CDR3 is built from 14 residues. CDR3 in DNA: TGTGCCAGCAGAAAGGGACAGGGCAACACTGAAGCTTTCTTT. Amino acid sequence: CASRKGQGNTEAFF.

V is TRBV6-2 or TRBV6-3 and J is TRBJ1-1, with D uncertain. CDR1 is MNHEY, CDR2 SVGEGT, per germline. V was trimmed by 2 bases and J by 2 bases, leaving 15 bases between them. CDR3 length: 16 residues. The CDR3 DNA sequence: TGTGCCAGCAGTTACGGGAGGCAGAACCTTAACACTGAAGCTTTCTTT. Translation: CASSYGRQNLNTEAFF.

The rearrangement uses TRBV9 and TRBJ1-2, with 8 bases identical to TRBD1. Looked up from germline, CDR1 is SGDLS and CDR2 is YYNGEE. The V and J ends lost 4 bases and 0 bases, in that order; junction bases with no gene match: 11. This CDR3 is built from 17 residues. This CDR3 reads CASSPGTGGLANYGYTF. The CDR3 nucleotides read TGTGCCAGCAGCCCCGGGACAGGTGGCCTGGCTAACTATGGCTACACCTTC.

The CDR3 loop is CASSLRQGAREQYF. CDR3 nucleotides: TGTGCCAGCAGCTTACGACAGGGGGCGCGAGAGCAGTACTTC. This rearrangement joins TRBV6-5 to TRBJ2-7; 10 nucleotides agree with TRBD1. The trim removed 6 bases at V and 7 bases at J, leaving 9 bases unmatched. The length of the CDR3 is 14 residues. The germline gives CDR1 MNHEY, CDR2 SVGAGI.

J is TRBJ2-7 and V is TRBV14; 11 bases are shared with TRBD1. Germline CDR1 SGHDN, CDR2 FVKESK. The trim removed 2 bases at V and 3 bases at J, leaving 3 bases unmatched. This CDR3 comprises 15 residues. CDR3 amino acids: CASSQSGTGGYEQYF. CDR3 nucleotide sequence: TGTGCCAGCAGCCAATCCGGGACAGGGGGCTACGAGCAGTACTTC.

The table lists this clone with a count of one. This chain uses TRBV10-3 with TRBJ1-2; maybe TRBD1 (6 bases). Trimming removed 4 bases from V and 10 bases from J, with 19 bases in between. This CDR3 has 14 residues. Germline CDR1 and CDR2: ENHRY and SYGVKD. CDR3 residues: CAISVTGTSGPYTF. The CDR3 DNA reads TGTGCCATCAGTGTCACAGGGACTAGTGGGCCCTACACCTTC.

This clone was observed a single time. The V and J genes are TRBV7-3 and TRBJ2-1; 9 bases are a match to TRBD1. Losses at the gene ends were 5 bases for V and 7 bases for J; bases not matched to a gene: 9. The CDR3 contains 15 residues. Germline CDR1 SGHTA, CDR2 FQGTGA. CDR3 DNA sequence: TGTGCCAGCAGCCCGGGCGGGACAGGGAGGAATGAGCAGTTCTTC. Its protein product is CASSPGGTGRNEQFF.

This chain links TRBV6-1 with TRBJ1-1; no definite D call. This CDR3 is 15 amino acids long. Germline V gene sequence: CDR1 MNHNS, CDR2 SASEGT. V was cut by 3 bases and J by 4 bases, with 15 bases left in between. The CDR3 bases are TGTGCCAGCAGTGAGCAATACAGTACCCTCACTGAAGCTTTCTTT. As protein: CASSEQYSTLTEAFF.

The CDR3 DNA sequence: TGTGCCAGCAGTTTAGGCAACCGCGACGAGCAGTACTTC. Translation gives CASSLGNRDEQYF. The chain combines TRBV12-3 or TRBV12-4 with TRBJ2-7, with no clear D. This CDR3 has 13 residues. Trimming shortened V by 1 base and J by 5 bases, and 9 bases separated the two germline ends.

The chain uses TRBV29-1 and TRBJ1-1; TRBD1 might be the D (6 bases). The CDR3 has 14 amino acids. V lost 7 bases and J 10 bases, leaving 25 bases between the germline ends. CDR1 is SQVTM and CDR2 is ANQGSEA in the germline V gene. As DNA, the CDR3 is TGCAGCGCAACGGGGCGGGGGGCTCCGACCGGAGCTTTCTTT. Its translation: CSATGRGAPTGAFF.

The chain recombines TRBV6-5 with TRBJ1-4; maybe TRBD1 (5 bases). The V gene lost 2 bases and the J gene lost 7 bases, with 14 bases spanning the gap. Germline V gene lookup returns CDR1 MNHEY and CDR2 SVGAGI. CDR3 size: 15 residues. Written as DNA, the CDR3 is TGTGCCAGCAGTTACACGTCGGGGGGTGTTGAAAAACTGTTTTTT. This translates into CASSYTSGGVEKLFF.

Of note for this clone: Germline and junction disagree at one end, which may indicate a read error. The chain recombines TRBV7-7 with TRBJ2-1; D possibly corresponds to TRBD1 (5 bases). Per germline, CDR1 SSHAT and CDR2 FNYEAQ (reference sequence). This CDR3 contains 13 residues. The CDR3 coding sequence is TGTGCTAGCAGCCCAGGGTCCTACAATGAGCAGTTCTTC. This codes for CASSPGSYNEQFF.

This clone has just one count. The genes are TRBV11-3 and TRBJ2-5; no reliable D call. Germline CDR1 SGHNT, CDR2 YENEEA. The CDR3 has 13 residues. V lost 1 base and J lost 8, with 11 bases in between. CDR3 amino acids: CASSLGRRKTQYF. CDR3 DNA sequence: TGTGCCAGCAGCTTAGGGAGAAGGAAAACCCAGTACTTC. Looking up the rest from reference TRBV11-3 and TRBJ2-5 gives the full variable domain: EAGVVQSPRYKIIEKKQPVAFWCNPISGHNTLYWYLQNLGQGPELLIRYENEEAVDDSQLPKDRFSAERLKGVDSTLKIQPAELGDSAVYLCASSLGRRKTQYFGPGTRLLVL.

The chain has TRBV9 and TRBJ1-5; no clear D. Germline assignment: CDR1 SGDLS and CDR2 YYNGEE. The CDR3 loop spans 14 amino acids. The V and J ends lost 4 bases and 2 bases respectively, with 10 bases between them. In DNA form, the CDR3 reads TGTGCCAGCAGCCCCCACGCAGGCAATCAGCCCCAGCATTTT. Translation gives CASSPHAGNQPQHF.